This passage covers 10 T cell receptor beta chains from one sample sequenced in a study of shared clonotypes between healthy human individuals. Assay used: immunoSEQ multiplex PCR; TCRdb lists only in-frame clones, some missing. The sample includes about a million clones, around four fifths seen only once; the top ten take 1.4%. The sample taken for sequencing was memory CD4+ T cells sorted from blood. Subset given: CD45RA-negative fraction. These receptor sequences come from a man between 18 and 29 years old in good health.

The DNA of the CDR3 is TGTGCCAGCAAAGCGGATCGATCCTACAATGAGCAGTTCTTC. As protein: CASKADRSYNEQFF. The chain links TRBV2 to TRBJ2-1; D possibly corresponds to TRBD2 (5 bases). Trimming stripped 7 bases from V and 1 base from J, with 11 bases between. Germline lookup yields CDR1 SNHLY and CDR2 FYNNEI. The CDR3 is 14 residues long.

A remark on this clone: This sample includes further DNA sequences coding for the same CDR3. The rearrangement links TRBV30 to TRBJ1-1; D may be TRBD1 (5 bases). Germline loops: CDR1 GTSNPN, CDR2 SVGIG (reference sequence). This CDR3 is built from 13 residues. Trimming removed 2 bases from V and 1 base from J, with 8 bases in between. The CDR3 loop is CAWSPTGNTEAFF. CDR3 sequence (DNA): TGTGCCTGGAGTCCAACAGGGAACACTGAAGCTTTCTTT.

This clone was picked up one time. The CDR3 sequence: CASSSPPGGPGFGEQYF. As DNA, the CDR3 is TGTGCCAGCAGCTCCCCCCCAGGCGGCCCCGGGTTTGGCGAGCAGTACTTC. The chain links TRBV7-6 to TRBJ2-7; no clear D. V lost 4 bases to trimming and J lost 6 bases, with 25 bases between them. CDR1 and CDR2 from the germline V gene are SGHVS and FNYEAQ. The CDR3 consists of 17 residues.

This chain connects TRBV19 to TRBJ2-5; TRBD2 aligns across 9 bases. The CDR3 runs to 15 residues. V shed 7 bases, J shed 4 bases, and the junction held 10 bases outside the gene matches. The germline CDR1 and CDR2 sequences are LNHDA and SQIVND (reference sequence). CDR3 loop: CASKGGRALGETQYF. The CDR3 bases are TGTGCCAGTAAGGGCGGGAGGGCCCTAGGAGAGACCCAGTACTTC.

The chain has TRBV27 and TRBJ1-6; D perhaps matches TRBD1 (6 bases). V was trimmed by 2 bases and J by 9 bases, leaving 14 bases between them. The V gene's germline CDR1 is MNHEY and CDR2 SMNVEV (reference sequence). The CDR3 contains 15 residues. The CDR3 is CASSLVNTGRSPLHF. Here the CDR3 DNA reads TGTGCCAGCAGTTTAGTAAACACAGGGCGTTCACCCCTCCACTTT.

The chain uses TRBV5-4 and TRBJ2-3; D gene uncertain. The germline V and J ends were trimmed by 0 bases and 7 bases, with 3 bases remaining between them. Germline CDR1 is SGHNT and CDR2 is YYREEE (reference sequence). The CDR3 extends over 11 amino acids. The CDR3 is CASSLDNTQYF. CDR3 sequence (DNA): TGTGCCAGCAGCTTGGACAATACGCAGTATTTT. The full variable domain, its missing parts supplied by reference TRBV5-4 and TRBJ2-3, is ETGVTQSPTHLIKTRGQQVTLRCSSQSGHNTVSWYQQALGQGPQFIFQYYREEENGRGNFPPRFSGLQFPNYSSELNVNALELDDSALYLCASSLDNTQYFGPGTRLTVL.

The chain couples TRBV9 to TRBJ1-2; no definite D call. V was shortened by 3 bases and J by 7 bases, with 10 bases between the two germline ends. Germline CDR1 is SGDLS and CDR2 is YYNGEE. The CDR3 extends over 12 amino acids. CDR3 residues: CASSGALGGYTF. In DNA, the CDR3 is TGTGCCAGCAGCGGAGCCCTGGGTGGCTACACCTTC.

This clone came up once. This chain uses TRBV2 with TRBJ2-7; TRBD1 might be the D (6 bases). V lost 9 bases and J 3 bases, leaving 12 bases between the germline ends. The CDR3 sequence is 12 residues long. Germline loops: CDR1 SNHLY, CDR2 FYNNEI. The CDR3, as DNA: TGTGCCAGTGGGGACACCCGCTACGAGCAGTACTTC. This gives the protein CASGDTRYEQYF.

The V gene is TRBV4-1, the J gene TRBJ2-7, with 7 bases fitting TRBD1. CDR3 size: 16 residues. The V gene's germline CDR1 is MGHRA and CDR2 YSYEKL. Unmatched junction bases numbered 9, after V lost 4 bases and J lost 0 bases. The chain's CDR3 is CASSRQQGFSSYEQYF. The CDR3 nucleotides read TGCGCCAGCAGCCGTCAACAGGGGTTTAGCTCCTACGAGCAGTACTTC.

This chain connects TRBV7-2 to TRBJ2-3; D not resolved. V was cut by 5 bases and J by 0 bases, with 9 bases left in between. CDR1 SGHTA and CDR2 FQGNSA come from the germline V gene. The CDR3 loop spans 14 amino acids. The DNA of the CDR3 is TGTGCCAGCAGCCAAGGGCTAAGCACAGATACGCAGTATTTT. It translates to CASSQGLSTDTQYF.